This TCR beta chain was sequenced in a study of blood T cells in healthy people across ages. Germline-derived CDR1 and CDR2 are DFQATT and SNEGSKA (reference sequence). There are 12 residues in the CDR3. The ends were cut back, 3 bases at V and 10 bases at J, with 13 bases in the middle. This clonotype has just a few counts. Through a sample-barcoded 5' primer and a J-beta primer mix, a second PCR was run for roughly 7 to 11 cycles. TCRdb analysed the 5' RACE reads with MiXCR anew, one entry per CDR3 protein. Of about 1.6 million distinct CDR3 sequences listed, 30% to 40% are singletons. Donors gave roughly 10 milliliters of peripheral blood apiece.

This clonotype was obtained from a woman aged 25-40 years in good health. Sequencing input: blood. This rearrangement joins TRBV20-1 to TRBJ2-1; D unresolved. As DNA, the CDR3 is TGCAGTGCTAGGGTCTCTCACCGGGAGCAGTTCTTC. Translation gives CSARVSHREQFF.